This T cell receptor (beta chain) was captured by sequencing in a study of T cell responses to AZD1222 COVID-19 vaccine. Study overall: Second doses that came at about 4 or about 12 weeks were put together.

The data were produced by immunoSEQ multiplex PCR, yet TCRdb's version contains in-frame clones alone and is incomplete. The repertoire holds 130,000 or so clones, with about nine tenths as singletons. CDR3 length equals 11 residues. Study observations and caveats: CD4 TCRs linked to vaccination spanned spike, dominating at 160-218 and 743-854. Close to half of all spike-specific TCRs reportedly target regions of the variants that are unmutated.

Worth noting for this clone: The antigen remains undetermined.

The receptor was isolated from an adult in good health. The material sequenced was peripheral blood, taken on day 0 of AZD1222 vaccination. The chain employs TRBV21-1 and TRBJ1-1; TRBD1, the D gene given by the table, was not confirmed from the DNA. TRBV21-1 is noted as a pseudogene. CDR3 sequence reads: CAPGVNTEAFF. The CDR3 DNA follows: TGTGCGCCAGGGGTGAACACTGAAGCTTTCTTT.